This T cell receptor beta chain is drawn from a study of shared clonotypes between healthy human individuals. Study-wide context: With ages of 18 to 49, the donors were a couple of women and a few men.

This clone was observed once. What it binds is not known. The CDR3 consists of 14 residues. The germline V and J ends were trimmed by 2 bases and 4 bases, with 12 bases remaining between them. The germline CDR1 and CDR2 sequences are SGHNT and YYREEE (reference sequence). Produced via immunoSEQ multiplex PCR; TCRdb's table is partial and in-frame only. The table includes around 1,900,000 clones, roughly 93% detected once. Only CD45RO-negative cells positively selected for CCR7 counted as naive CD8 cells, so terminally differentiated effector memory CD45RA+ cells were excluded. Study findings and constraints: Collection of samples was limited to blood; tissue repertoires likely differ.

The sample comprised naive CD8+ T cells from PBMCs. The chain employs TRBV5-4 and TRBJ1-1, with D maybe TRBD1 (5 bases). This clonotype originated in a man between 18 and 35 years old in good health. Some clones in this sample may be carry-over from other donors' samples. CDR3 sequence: CASSLRGASTEAFF. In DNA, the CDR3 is TGTGCCAGCAGCTTAAGGGGCGCGAGCACTGAAGCTTTCTTT.